The T cell receptor (beta chain) described here comes from a study of T cell repertoires in cytomegalovirus infection. Study-level information: Indications of both CMV infection and matching HLA type were provided by public TCR beta signatures.

A word on this clonotype: Its antigen is undetermined.

From the reads, TCRdb called clonotypes with MiXCR, one entry per CDR3 protein. The profile shows roughly 860,000 distinct CDR3 sequences, about 31% of them singletons. Germline CDR1 MGHRA, CDR2 YSYEKL. Trimming shortened V by 0 bases and J by 3 bases, and 6 bases separated the two germline ends. This CDR3 region has 14 residues. The sample here was cultured CD8+ T cells from PBMCs, taken from culture after CMV antigen stimulation. The TCR comes from a human donor in good health (CMV status not recorded). Some clones in this sample may be carry-over from other donors' samples. The chain joins TRBV4-1 to TRBJ2-4; D unresolved. CDR3 sequence reads: CASSQDASKNIQYF. The CDR3 region has the DNA TGCGCCAGCAGCCAAGATGCTAGCAAAAACATTCAGTACTTC.